These 30 T cell receptor beta chains share one sample of origin, sequenced in a study of shared clonotypes between healthy human individuals. The method was immunoSEQ multiplex PCR; TCRdb's version includes in-frame clones alone and lacks a portion of them. The sample consists of a few million clones, 90% to 96% of them appearing once. The sample taken for sequencing was naive CD4+ T cells sorted from blood. Subset noted: CD45RA+ positively selected. Receptors originate from a man aged 18 to 29 in good health.

The V gene is TRBV21-1, the J gene TRBJ1-5. TRBV21-1 is deemed a pseudogene. The CDR3 runs 17 residues. As DNA, the CDR3 is TGTGCCAGCAGCCGCTTCCCGAGGTCCACTAGCAATCAGCCCCAGCATTTT. Protein product: CASSRFPRSTSNQPQHF.

The chain is built from TRBV6-5 and TRBJ2-1; D call uncertain. V shed 0 bases and J shed 8 bases, with 17 bases lying between them. CDR1 is MNHEY, CDR2 SVGAGI, per germline. This CDR3 region has 16 residues. DNA of the CDR3: TGTGCCAGCAGTTACTCGGCCACCACAAAGATGTATGAGCAGTTCTTC. This encodes CASSYSATTKMYEQFF.

This clone turned up a few times. Other nucleotide sequences from this sample produce the same CDR3. The rearrangement joins TRBV5-1 to TRBJ1-6, with 7 bases matching TRBD1. Germline trimming cut 0 bases from V and 7 bases from J; bases unmatched to any gene: 1. CDR3 length: 14 amino acids. The germline gives CDR1 SGHRS, CDR2 YFSETQ. CDR3 loop: CASSLAQGNSPLHF. The CDR3 DNA reads as TGCGCCAGCAGCTTGGCACAGGGGAATTCACCCCTCCACTTT. Variable domain in full (rest from reference TRBV5-1 and TRBJ1-6): KAGVTQTPRYLIKTRGQQVTLSCSPISGHRSVSWYQQTPGQGLQFLFEYFSETQRNKGNFPGRFSGRQFSNSRSEMNVSTLELGDSALYLCASSLAQGNSPLHFGNGTRLTVT.

The chain combines TRBV6-5 with TRBJ2-5; tentatively, D is TRBD2 (6 bases). The CDR3 is 13 amino acids. Germline CDR1 MNHEY, CDR2 SVGAGI. The germline V and J ends were trimmed by 6 bases and 6 bases, with 14 bases remaining between them. The CDR3 sequence is CASSRGRLQTQYF. The CDR3 DNA reads as TGTGCCAGCAGCCGAGGGAGGTTGCAGACCCAGTACTTC.

The rearrangement uses TRBV27 and TRBJ2-1, with 12 bases lining up with TRBD2. CDR1 and CDR2 (germline): MNHEY, SMNVEV (reference sequence). The ends lost 5 bases at V and 8 bases at J; junction bases unmatched: 10. This CDR3 has 16 amino acids. The CDR3 is CASSLSTSGRLDEQFF. The DNA of the CDR3 is TGTGCCAGCAGTCTCTCGACTAGCGGGAGATTAGATGAGCAGTTCTTC.

J is TRBJ1-3 and V is TRBV5-1; no reliable D call. Germline CDR1 and CDR2: SGHRS and YFSETQ. Trimming removed 4 bases from V and 0 bases from J, with 14 bases in between. The CDR3 consists of 16 residues. This CDR3 is CASSPGNTGSGNTIYF. As DNA, the CDR3 is TGCGCCAGCAGCCCGGGGAACACGGGCTCTGGAAACACCATATATTTT.

In the case of this clone: Other DNA variants within this sample encode the same CDR3. The chain has TRBV6-5 and TRBJ2-6; no firm D call. Germline loops: CDR1 MNHEY, CDR2 SVGAGI. Trimming shortened V by 2 bases and J by 1 base, and 9 bases separated the two germline ends. The length of the CDR3 is 16 residues. The CDR3 protein is CASSYNRPSGANVLTF. The CDR3 DNA reads TGTGCCAGCAGTTACAATCGGCCTTCTGGGGCCAACGTCCTGACTTTC.

The chain carries TRBV4-1 and TRBJ2-7; D remains unclear. This CDR3 has 16 amino acids. V lost 0 bases and J 0 bases, leaving 12 bases between the germline ends. The germline V gene encodes CDR1 MGHRA and CDR2 YSYEKL. The chain's CDR3 is CASSQDLYTLSYEQYF. The CDR3 bases are TGCGCCAGCAGCCAAGATCTATACACCCTCTCCTACGAGCAGTACTTC.

The chain combines TRBV9 with TRBJ2-5; 13 bases align to TRBD2. The V segment lost 0 bases and the J segment 9 bases; nucleotides outside the gene matches: 8. CDR1 and CDR2 from the germline V gene are SGDLS and YYNGEE. The CDR3 runs to 16 residues. This CDR3 reads CASSVGTSGGPRAQYF. Written as DNA, the CDR3 is TGTGCCAGCAGCGTAGGGACTAGCGGGGGCCCGAGGGCCCAGTACTTC.

The chain joins TRBV7-9 to TRBJ2-3, with TRBD2 matching over 16 bases. In germline, CDR1 is SEHNR, CDR2 FQNEAQ (reference sequence). The trim removed 3 bases at V and 5 bases at J, leaving 5 bases unmatched. The CDR3 sequence is 17 residues long. CDR3 DNA sequence: TGTGCCAGCAGCTTGGGGACTAGCGGGAGGGCCGTAGATACGCAGTATTTT. Protein sequence: CASSLGTSGRAVDTQYF.

The rearrangement links TRBV28 to TRBJ1-5; D is possibly TRBD1 (6 bases). Germline values: CDR1 MDHEN, CDR2 SYDVKM. Trimming pared 4 bases from V and 2 bases from J, leaving 12 bases between. The CDR3 length is 15 residues. As DNA, the CDR3 is TGTGCCAGCAGTTCGGGGGCGTTGGGCAATCAGCCCCAGCATTTT. Its translation: CASSSGALGNQPQHF.

The chain recombines TRBV5-4 with TRBJ2-3, with 8 bases identical to TRBD2. CDR1 is SGHNT and CDR2 is YYREEE in the germline V gene (reference sequence). The CDR3 sequence is 14 residues long. Trimming at V came to 3 bases and at J to 5 bases, leaving 5 bases not matched to a gene. The CDR3 DNA is TGTGCCAGCAGCTCCTCCACTAGCGGAGATACGCAGTATTTT. Amino acids: CASSSSTSGDTQYF. Together with reference TRBV5-4 and TRBJ2-3, the CDR3 gives the full variable domain: ETGVTQSPTHLIKTRGQQVTLRCSSQSGHNTVSWYQQALGQGPQFIFQYYREEENGRGNFPPRFSGLQFPNYSSELNVNALELDDSALYLCASSSSTSGDTQYFGPGTRLTVL.

The chain joins TRBV5-4 to TRBJ2-5, with 7 nucleotides matching TRBD1. The trim removed 2 bases at V and 5 bases at J, leaving 6 bases unmatched. The CDR3 length is 14 residues. The germline gives CDR1 SGHNT, CDR2 YYREEE (reference sequence). Written as DNA, the CDR3 is TGTGCCAGCAGCTTCGACAGGGTACGGGAGACCCAGTACTTC. It codes for CASSFDRVRETQYF. The whole variable domain, remainder taken from reference TRBV5-4 and TRBJ2-5, is ETGVTQSPTHLIKTRGQQVTLRCSSQSGHNTVSWYQQALGQGPQFIFQYYREEENGRGNFPPRFSGLQFPNYSSELNVNALELDDSALYLCASSFDRVRETQYFGPGTRLLVL.

The chain is built from TRBV6-5 and TRBJ2-7; D unresolved. The germline V and J ends were trimmed by 4 bases and 5 bases, with 18 bases remaining between them. The CDR3 has 15 amino acids. Germline CDR1 is MNHEY and CDR2 is SVGAGI. This chain's CDR3 is CASSSNLLITNEQYF. CDR3 bases: TGTGCCAGCAGTTCCAACCTACTAATAACTAACGAGCAGTACTTC.

The chain uses TRBV11-2 and TRBJ2-2; D is uncertain. This CDR3 is built from 14 residues. Trimming shortened V by 0 bases and J by 3 bases, and 5 bases separated the two germline ends. Germline CDR1 and CDR2: SGHAT and FQNNGV. The CDR3 region is CASSLDGYTGELFF. Here the CDR3 DNA reads TGTGCCAGCAGCTTAGATGGGTACACCGGGGAGCTGTTTTTT.

Worth noting for this clone: Other nucleotide sequences in the sample specify the same CDR3. The V call is TRBV6-5, the J call TRBJ1-3; 7 bases fit TRBD1. CDR1 is MNHEY, CDR2 SVGAGI, per germline. V gave up 0 bases and J gave up 2 bases; unmatched junction bases: 4. The CDR3 is 16 residues long. The CDR3 loop reads CASSYSGQGAGNTIYF. The CDR3 DNA reads as TGTGCCAGCAGTTACTCGGGTCAGGGGGCTGGAAACACCATATATTTT.

V and J are TRBV7-9 and TRBJ1-1; D call uncertain. This CDR3 has 16 residues. Per the germline V gene, CDR1 is SEHNR and CDR2 is FQNEAQ (reference sequence). The V end was cut by 5 bases, the J end by 0 bases, with 16 bases between. The CDR3 DNA follows: TGTGCCAGCAGCCAACATCTAACAGAGATGAACACTGAAGCTTTCTTT. Protein product: CASSQHLTEMNTEAFF.

The count of this clone is one. The CDR3 protein is CASSFSNPSTRDRGSYTF. In nucleotides, the CDR3 is TGTGCCAGCAGCTTTTCCAACCCCTCCACGCGGGACAGGGGAAGCTACACCTTC. V usage is TRBV7-2 and J usage is TRBJ1-2; the match to TRBD1 covers 10 bases. Losses at the gene ends were 3 bases for V and 9 bases for J; bases not matched to a gene: 19. CDR3 length: 18 amino acids. Germline CDR1 SGHTA, CDR2 FQGNSA.

The chain links TRBV6-5 to TRBJ2-7; possibly TRBD1 or TRBD2 for D (7 bases each). Germline V gene data show CDR1 as MNHEY and CDR2 as SVGAGI. V was pared by 2 bases and J by 4 bases, with 18 bases between. The CDR3 is 16 amino acids. The CDR3 sequence: CASSYPRQGGHYEQYF. The CDR3 bases are TGTGCCAGCAGTTACCCCCGACAGGGAGGGCATTACGAGCAGTACTTC.

The chain recombines TRBV5-4 with TRBJ1-1; TRBD1 matches at 7 bases. Trimming cost V 0 bases and J 1 base; bases outside gene matches: 6. Looked up from germline, CDR1 is SGHNT and CDR2 is YYREEE (reference sequence). This CDR3 comprises 16 residues. CDR3 region: CASSLEMAGGNTEAFF. In DNA, the CDR3 is TGTGCCAGCAGCTTGGAAATGGCAGGGGGGAACACTGAAGCTTTCTTT.

The chain joins TRBV6-6 to TRBJ2-5, with 11 bases fitting TRBD2. Germline CDR1 MNHNY, CDR2 SVGAGI (reference sequence). The CDR3 is made up of 16 amino acids. The J segment lost 2 bases and the V segment lost 6 bases, leaving 8 bases of the junction unmatched. The CDR3 spells CASRDTLAGGQETQYF. In nucleotides, the CDR3 is TGTGCCAGCAGAGACACCCTAGCGGGGGGACAAGAGACCCAGTACTTC.

The chain recombines TRBV30 with TRBJ2-4; tentatively, D is TRBD1 (6 bases). Germline values: CDR1 GTSNPN, CDR2 SVGIG (reference sequence). V was clipped by 0 bases and J by 1 base, with 10 bases between them. This CDR3 is built from 15 residues. The CDR3 DNA follows: TGTGCCTGGAGTGTAGGGGGACCGGCCAAAAACATTCAGTACTTC. It specifies CAWSVGGPAKNIQYF.

This chain joins TRBV4-3 and TRBJ2-2; 7 bases are a match to TRBD2. Unmatched junction bases numbered 8, after V lost 0 bases and J lost 1 base. This CDR3 spans 18 amino acids. CDR1 and CDR2 (germline): LGHNA, YSLEER. In nucleotides, the CDR3 is TGCGCCAGCAGCCAAGATTTAGGGGTAGCGGGGAACACCGGGGAGCTGTTTTTT. The encoded protein is CASSQDLGVAGNTGELFF.

This rearrangement joins TRBV19 to TRBJ1-6, with D hard to call. The CDR3 has 17 residues. Germline-derived CDR1 and CDR2 are LNHDA and SQIVND (reference sequence). With 4 bases removed from V and 0 bases from J, the gap between germline ends came to 13 bases. CDR3 DNA: TGTGCCAGTAGTACTTCAGCTATGAGCTCCTATAATTCACCCCTCCACTTT. It is translated as CASSTSAMSSYNSPLHF.

V usage is TRBV2 and J usage is TRBJ1-2; D may be TRBD1 (6 bases). The CDR3 covers 11 residues. Deletions cut 4 bases from V and 7 bases from J, with 7 bases between. CDR1 and CDR2 (germline): SNHLY, FYNNEI. This CDR3 is CASSVRGGYTF. For the CDR3, the DNA is TGTGCCAGCAGTGTCAGGGGTGGCTACACCTTC.

The CDR3 here is CASSFRDSLGSSTDTQYF. The CDR3, as DNA: TGTGCCAGCTCCTTCCGGGACAGTCTTGGTTCGAGCACAGATACGCAGTATTTT. The chain has TRBV2 and TRBJ2-3; TRBD1 matches 7 bases. Germline-derived CDR1 and CDR2 are SNHLY and FYNNEI. Trimming at V came to 8 bases and at J to 0 bases, leaving 17 bases not matched to a gene. The CDR3 length is 18 residues.

This chain links TRBV19 with TRBJ1-1; 7 bases line up with TRBD1. Germline V gene lookup returns CDR1 LNHDA and CDR2 SQIVND (reference sequence). The CDR3 is 14 residues long. V lost 6 bases, J lost 0 bases, and 4 bases stayed unmatched. CDR3 sequence (DNA): TGTGCCAGTAGATTGGACAGGTTGAACACTGAAGCTTTCTTT. It translates to CASRLDRLNTEAFF.

The rearrangement uses TRBV27 and TRBJ1-4; D is unresolved. Germline V gives CDR1 MNHEY, CDR2 SMNVEV (reference sequence). CDR3 length: 14 amino acids. The V end was cut by 5 bases, the J end by 2 bases, with 9 bases between. The CDR3 sequence: CASSGLGTNEKLFF. Here the CDR3 DNA reads TGTGCCAGCAGTGGACTCGGGACTAATGAAAAACTGTTTTTT.

The chain recombines TRBV28 with TRBJ1-1, with TRBD1 matching 7 bases. Germline CDR1 and CDR2: MDHEN and SYDVKM. The ends lost 6 bases at V and 13 bases at J; junction bases unmatched: 8. This CDR3 has 11 residues. The CDR3 region is CASSLTGSVFF. Written as DNA, the CDR3 is TGTGCCAGCAGCTTGACAGGGTCGGTTTTCTTT. Complete variable domain (other parts from reference TRBV28 and TRBJ1-1): DVKVTQSSRYLVKRTGEKVFLECVQDMDHENMFWYRQDPGLGLRLIYFSYDVKMKEKGDIPEGYSVSREKKERFSLILESASTNQTSMYLCASSLTGSVFFGQGTRLTVV.

The rearrangement uses TRBV6-1 and TRBJ2-1; D is undetermined. The CDR3 extends over 14 amino acids. Germline CDR1 is MNHNS and CDR2 is SASEGT. V was cut by 8 bases and J by 4 bases, with 15 bases left in between. The CDR3, as DNA: TGTGCCAGCGAAGGGCTGATAATGTACAATGAGCAGTTCTTC. Its protein is CASEGLIMYNEQFF.